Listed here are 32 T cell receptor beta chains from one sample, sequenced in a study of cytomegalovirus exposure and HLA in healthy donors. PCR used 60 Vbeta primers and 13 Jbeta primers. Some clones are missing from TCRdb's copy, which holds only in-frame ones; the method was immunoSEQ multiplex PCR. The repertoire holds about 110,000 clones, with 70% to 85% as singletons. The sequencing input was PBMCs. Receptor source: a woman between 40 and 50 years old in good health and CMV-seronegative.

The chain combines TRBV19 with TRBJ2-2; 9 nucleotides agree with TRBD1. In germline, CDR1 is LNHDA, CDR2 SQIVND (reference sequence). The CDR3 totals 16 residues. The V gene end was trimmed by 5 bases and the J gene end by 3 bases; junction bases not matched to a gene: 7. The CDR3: CASSGHRGQDTGELFF. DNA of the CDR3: TGTGCCAGTAGTGGCCACAGGGGGCAGGACACCGGGGAGCTGTTTTTT. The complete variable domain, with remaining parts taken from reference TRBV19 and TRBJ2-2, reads DGGITQSPKYLFRKEGQNVTLSCEQNLNHDAMYWYRQDPGQGLRLIYYSQIVNDFQKGDIAEGYSVSREKKESFPLTVTSAQKNPTAFYLCASSGHRGQDTGELFFGEGSRLTVL.

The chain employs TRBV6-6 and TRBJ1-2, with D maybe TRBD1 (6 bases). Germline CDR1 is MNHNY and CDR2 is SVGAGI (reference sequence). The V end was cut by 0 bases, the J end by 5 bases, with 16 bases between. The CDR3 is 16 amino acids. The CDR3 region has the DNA TGTGCCAGCAGTTACTCATTAGCGGGGGCGCGGTATGGCTACACCTTC. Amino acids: CASSYSLAGARYGYTF.

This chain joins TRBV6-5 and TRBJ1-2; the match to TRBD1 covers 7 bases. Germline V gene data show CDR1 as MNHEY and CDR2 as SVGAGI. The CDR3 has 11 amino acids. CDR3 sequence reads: CAAQGTYGYTF. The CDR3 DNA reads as TGTGCAGCACAGGGGACATATGGCTACACCTTC.

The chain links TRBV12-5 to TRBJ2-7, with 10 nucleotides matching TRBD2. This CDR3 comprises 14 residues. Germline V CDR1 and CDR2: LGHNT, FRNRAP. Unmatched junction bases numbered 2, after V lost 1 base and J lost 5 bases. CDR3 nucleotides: TGTGCTAGTGGTTTGGGGCTAGCGGGGGACGAGCAGTACTTC. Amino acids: CASGLGLAGDEQYF.

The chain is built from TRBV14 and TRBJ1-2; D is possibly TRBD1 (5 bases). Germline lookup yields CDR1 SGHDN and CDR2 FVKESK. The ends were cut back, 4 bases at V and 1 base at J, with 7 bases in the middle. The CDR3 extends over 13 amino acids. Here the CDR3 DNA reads TGTGCCAGCAGCCCGACAGTTAACTATGGCTACACCTTC. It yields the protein CASSPTVNYGYTF.

CDR3 sequence reads: CASSTIPGQGTGNEQFF. DNA for the CDR3: TGTGCCAGCAGCACGATACCGGGACAGGGGACGGGGAATGAGCAGTTCTTC. The V call is TRBV21-1, the J call TRBJ2-1; whether TRBD1, the table's D call, matches the DNA was not checked. TRBV21-1 is classified as a pseudogene. This CDR3 is 17 amino acids long.

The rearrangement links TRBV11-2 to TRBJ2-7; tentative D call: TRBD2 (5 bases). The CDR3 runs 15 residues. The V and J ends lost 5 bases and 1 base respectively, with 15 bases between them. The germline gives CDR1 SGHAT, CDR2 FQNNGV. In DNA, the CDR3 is TGTGCCAGCAGCCGCGGATGGACTTTTTCCTACGAGCAGTACTTC. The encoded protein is CASSRGWTFSYEQYF.

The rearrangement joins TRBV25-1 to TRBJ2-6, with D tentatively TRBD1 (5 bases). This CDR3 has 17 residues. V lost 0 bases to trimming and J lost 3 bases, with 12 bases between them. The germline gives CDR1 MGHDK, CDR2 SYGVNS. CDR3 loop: CASSEYSGRDGANVLTF. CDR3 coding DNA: TGTGCCAGCAGTGAATATTCCGGCAGGGATGGGGCCAACGTCCTGACTTTC.

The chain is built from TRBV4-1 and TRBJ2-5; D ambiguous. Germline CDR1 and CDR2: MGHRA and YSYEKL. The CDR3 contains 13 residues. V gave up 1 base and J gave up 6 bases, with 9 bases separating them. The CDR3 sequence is CASSQGQRQTQYF. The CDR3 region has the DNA TGCGCCAGCAGCCAAGGGCAGAGGCAGACCCAGTACTTC.

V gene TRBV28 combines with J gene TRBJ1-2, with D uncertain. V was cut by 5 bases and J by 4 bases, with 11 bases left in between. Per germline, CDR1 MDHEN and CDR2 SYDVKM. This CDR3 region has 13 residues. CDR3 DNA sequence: TGTGCCAGCAGTGAGAGGCTAAGCTATGGCTACACCTTC. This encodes CASSERLSYGYTF.

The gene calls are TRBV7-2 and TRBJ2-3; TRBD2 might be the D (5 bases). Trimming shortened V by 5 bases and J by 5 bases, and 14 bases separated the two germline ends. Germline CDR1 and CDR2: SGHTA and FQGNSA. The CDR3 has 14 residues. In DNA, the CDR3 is TGTGCCAGCAGCCCCCCTGGACTCGGAGATACGCAGTATTTT. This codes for CASSPPGLGDTQYF.

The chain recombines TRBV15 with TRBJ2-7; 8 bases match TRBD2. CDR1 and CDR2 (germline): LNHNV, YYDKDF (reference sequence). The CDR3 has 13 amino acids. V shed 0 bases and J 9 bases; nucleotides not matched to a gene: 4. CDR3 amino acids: CATSRDRREVQYF. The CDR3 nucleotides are TGTGCCACCAGCAGAGATAGGCGGGAGGTGCAGTACTTC.

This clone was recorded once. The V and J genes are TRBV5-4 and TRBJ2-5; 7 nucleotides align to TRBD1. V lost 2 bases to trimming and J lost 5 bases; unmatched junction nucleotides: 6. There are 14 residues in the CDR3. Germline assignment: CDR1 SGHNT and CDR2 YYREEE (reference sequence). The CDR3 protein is CASSLQGNGETQYF. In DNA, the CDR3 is TGTGCCAGCAGCTTACAGGGGAATGGGGAGACCCAGTACTTC.

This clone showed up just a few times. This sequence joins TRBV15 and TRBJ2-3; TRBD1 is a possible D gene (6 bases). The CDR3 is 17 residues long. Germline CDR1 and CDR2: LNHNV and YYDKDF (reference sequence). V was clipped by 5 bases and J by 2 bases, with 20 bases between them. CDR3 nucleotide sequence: TGTGCCACCAGCTCCTCGGGACAAAGTATCAACACAGATACGCAGTATTTT. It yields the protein CATSSSGQSINTDTQYF.

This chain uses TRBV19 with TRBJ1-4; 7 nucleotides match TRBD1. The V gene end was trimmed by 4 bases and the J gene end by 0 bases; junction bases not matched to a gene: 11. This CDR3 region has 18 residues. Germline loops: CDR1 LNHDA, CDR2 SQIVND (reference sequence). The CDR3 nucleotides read TGTGCCAGTAGTACAGGGGGTGGACAGCCTGCAACTAATGAAAAACTGTTTTTT. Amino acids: CASSTGGGQPATNEKLFF.

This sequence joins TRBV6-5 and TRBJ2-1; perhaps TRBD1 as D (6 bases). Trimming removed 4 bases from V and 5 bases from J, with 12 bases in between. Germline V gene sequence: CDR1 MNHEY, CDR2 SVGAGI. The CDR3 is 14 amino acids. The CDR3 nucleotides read TGTGCCAGCAGTTCCTGGACAGCTAACAATGAGCAGTTCTTC. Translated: CASSSWTANNEQFF.

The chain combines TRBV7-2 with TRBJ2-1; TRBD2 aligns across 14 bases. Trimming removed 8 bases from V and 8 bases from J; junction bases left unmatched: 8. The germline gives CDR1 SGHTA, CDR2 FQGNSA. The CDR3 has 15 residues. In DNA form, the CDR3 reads TGTGCCAGCCGCCCCGGGACTAGCGGGGGCTATGAGCAGTTCTTC. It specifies CASRPGTSGGYEQFF.

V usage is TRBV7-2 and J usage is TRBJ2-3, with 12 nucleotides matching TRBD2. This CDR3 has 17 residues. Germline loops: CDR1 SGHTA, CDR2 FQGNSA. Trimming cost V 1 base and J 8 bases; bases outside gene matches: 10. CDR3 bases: TGTGCCAGCAGCTTAGAGGTGGGACTAGCGGGTATAGGTACGCAGTATTTT. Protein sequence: CASSLEVGLAGIGTQYF.

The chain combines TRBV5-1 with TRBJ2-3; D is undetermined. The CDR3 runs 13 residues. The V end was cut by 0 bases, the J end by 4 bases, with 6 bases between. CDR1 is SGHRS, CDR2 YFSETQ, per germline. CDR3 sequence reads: CASSLGLSDTQYF. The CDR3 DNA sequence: TGCGCCAGCAGCTTGGGACTTTCAGATACGCAGTATTTT.

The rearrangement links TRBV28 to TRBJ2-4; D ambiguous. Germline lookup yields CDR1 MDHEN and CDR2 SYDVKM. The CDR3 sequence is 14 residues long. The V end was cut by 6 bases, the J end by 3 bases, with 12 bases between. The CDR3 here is CASSSAQVKNIQYF. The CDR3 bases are TGTGCCAGCAGCAGTGCCCAGGTCAAAAACATTCAGTACTTC.

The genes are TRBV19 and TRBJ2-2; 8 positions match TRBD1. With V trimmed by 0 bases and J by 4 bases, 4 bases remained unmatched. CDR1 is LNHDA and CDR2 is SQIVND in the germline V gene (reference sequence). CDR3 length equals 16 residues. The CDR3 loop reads CASSIDRTGFTGELFF. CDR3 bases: TGTGCCAGTAGTATAGACCGGACAGGGTTCACCGGGGAGCTGTTTTTT.

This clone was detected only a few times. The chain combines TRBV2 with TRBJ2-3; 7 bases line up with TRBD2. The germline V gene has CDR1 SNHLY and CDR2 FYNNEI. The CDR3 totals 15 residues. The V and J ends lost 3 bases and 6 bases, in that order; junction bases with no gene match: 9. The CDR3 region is CASSERLAVVDTQYF. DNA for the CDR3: TGTGCCAGCAGTGAGCGGCTAGCGGTGGTGGATACGCAGTATTTT.

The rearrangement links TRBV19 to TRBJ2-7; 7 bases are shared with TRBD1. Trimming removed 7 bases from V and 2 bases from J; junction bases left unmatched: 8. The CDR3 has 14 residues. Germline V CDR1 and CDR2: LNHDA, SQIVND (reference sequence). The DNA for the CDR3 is TGTGCCAGTAAACCCTCGGGACAGCCCTACGAGCAGTACTTC. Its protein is CASKPSGQPYEQYF.

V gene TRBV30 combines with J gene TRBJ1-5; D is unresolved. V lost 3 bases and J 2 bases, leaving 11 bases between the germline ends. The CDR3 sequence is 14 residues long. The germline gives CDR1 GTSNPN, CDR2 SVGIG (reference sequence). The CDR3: CAWSGVSGNQPQHF. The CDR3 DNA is TGTGCCTGGAGCGGAGTTAGTGGCAATCAGCCCCAGCATTTT.

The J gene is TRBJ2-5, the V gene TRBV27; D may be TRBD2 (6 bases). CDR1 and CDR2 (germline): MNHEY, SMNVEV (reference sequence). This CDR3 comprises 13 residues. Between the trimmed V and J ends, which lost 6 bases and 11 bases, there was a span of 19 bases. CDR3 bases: TGTGCCAGCAGGGCATCTAGCCGCCGGGAGCAGTACTTC. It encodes CASRASSRREQYF.

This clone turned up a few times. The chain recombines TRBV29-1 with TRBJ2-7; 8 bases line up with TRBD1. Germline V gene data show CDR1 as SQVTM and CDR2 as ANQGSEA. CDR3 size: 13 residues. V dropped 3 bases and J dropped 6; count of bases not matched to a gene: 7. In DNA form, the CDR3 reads TGCAGCGTTGAGGTACCGACAGGGGTCGAGCAGTACTTC. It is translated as CSVEVPTGVEQYF.

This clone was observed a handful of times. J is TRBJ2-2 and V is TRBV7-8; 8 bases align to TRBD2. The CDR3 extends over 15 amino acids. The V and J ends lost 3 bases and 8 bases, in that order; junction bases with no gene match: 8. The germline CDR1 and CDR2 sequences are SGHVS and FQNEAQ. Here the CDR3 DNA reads TGTGCCAGCAGCTTCGGGACTAGTCGTCGTGGGGAGCTGTTTTTT. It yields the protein CASSFGTSRRGELFF.

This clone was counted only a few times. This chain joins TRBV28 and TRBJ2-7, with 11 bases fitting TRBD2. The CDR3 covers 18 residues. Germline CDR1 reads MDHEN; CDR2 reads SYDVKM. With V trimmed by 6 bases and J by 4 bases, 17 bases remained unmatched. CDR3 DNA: TGTGCCAGCAGCCCGACTAGCGGGAATGACCCAGCGGGGTACGAGCAGTACTTC. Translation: CASSPTSGNDPAGYEQYF.

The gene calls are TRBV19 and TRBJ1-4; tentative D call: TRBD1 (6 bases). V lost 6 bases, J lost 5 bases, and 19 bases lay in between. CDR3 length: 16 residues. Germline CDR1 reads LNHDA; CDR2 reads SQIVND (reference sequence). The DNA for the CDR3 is TGTGCCAGTAGCCGACAGGCCCCTGGGGGAAATGAAAAACTGTTTTTT. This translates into CASSRQAPGGNEKLFF.

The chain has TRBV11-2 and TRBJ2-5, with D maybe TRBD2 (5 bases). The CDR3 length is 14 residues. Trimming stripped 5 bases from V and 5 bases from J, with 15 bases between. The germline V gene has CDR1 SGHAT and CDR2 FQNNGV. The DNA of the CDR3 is TGTGCCAGCAGCCCCCCTTCTAGCCTGGAGACCCAGTACTTC. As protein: CASSPPSSLETQYF.

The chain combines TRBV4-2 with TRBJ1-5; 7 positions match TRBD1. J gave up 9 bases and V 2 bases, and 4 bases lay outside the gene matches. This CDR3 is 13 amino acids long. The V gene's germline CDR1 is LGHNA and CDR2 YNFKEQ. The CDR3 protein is CASSQQGDRPQHF. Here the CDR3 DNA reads TGTGCCAGCAGCCAACAGGGGGATCGGCCCCAGCATTTT.

The CDR3 nucleotides read TGTGCCAGCAGCCTCACTAGCGGGAGATACGAGCAGTACTTC. Amino acids: CASSLTSGRYEQYF. The V gene is TRBV5-5, the J gene TRBJ2-7; 11 bases map to TRBD2. Germline CDR1 is SGHKS and CDR2 is YYEKEE (reference sequence). The CDR3 loop spans 14 amino acids. Trimming at V came to 4 bases and at J to 4 bases, leaving 4 bases not matched to a gene.